This T cell receptor (beta chain) was identified during a study of shared clonotypes between healthy human individuals. Data came from immunoSEQ multiplex PCR; TCRdb stores just in-frame clones and leaves some out. This table has about 1,900,000 clones, roughly 95% appearing once. The CDR3 totals 15 residues. Looked up from germline, CDR1 is MGHRA and CDR2 is YSYEKL. V gave up 3 bases and J gave up 3 bases; unmatched junction bases: 7. Naive CD8 populations comprised CD45RO-negative cells positively selected for CCR7, excluding terminally differentiated effector memory CD45RA+ cells. This chain links TRBV4-1 with TRBJ2-7, with TRBD1 matching 8 bases. Material for sequencing was naive CD8+ T cells sorted from blood. This TCR came from a man in his late teens or twenties in good health. CDR3 nucleotide sequence: TGCGCCAGCAGCCACCCCGGGACAGGTAACTACGAGCAGTACTTC. Its translation is CASSHPGTGNYEQYF.